This TCR beta chain emerged from a study of T cells in Graves' hyperthyroidism and ophthalmopathy. Points on this clonotype: Its antigen is still unknown.

V was cut by 0 bases and J by 10 bases, with 19 bases left in between. There are 15 residues in the CDR3. The germline CDR1 and CDR2 sequences are SGHNT and YYREEE (reference sequence). Amplified TCR beta CDR3 regions came from RNA transcripts. When the TCR CDR3 underwent first-round RT-PCR, the HTBI primer set was used. Each CDR3 protein gets one entry after TCRdb re-called the multiplex PCR reads with MiXCR. This sample has 410,000 or so distinct CDR3 sequences, with under 15% found just once. Study conclusions and caveats: The model predicted ophthalmopathy a median around 6 months before onset.

The chain carries TRBV5-4 and TRBJ1-1; perhaps TRBD1 as D (5 bases). The clonotype comes from a man aged 18 to 35 with Graves' ophthalmopathy. The sequenced sample was blood. The CDR3 loop reads CASSLDQGLGSGAFF. The CDR3 DNA reads TGTGCCAGCAGCTTGGACCAGGGACTTGGATCTGGAGCTTTCTTT.